The clone carrying this T cell receptor (beta chain) showed up just a few times. Study processing details: From reference gene primer amplification, estimates of nucleated cell counts were derived. TCRdb's table, derived via immunoSEQ multiplex PCR, lists solely in-frame clones and lacks some. D and trimming were read from the DNA, whereas the V and J calls and clone size are those reported in that table. The sample lists roughly 150,000 clones, about 81% occurring once. These data are taken from a study of blood T cell repertoires in COVID-19. Study context: Both acute and convalescent COVID-19 samples were obtained from the United States, Italy and Spain.

This CDR3 is 13 amino acids long. V lost 7 bases and J lost 2, with 8 bases in between. Per the germline V gene, CDR1 is SGHTA and CDR2 is FQGTGA. The rearrangement links TRBV7-3 to TRBJ2-2; a weak D match, TRBD2 (5 bases). The TCR sequence derives from a human donor in a cohort sampled during active COVID-19. Sequences were obtained from peripheral blood. The CDR3 DNA reads TGTGCCAGCATGCTAGCCAACACCGGGGAGCTGTTTTTT. Translated, it gives CASMLANTGELFF.